These T cell receptor beta chains were read from a single sample in a study of shared clonotypes between healthy human individuals. TCRdb keeps only in-frame clones here, not all; method: immunoSEQ multiplex PCR. This sample has some 740,000 clones, with about 91% found just once. Sequenced sample: naive CD8+ T cells sorted from blood. The receptors originated from a man under 40 in good health. The conserved cysteine and the conserved F or W are not part of the CDR3 here. Each record gives: V gene, J gene, CDR3 protein.

v_call: TRBV7-8; j_call: TRBJ2-1; cdr3_aa: ASSSLSGRDHNEQF
v_call: TRBV6-1; j_call: TRBJ2-6; cdr3_aa: ASSELINSGANVLT
v_call: TRBV6-5; j_call: TRBJ2-7; cdr3_aa: ASTIRGGETYEQY
v_call: TRBV28; j_call: TRBJ2-3; cdr3_aa: ASSFPRTSGSFADTQY
v_call: TRBV27; j_call: TRBJ2-7; cdr3_aa: ASSFGGVGEQY
v_call: TRBV21-1; j_call: TRBJ1-2; cdr3_aa: ASSPSGGINYGYT
v_call: TRBV6-5; j_call: TRBJ2-5; cdr3_aa: ASGQTGEYETQY
v_call: TRBV7-9; j_call: TRBJ2-1; cdr3_aa: ASSSETYNEQF
v_call: TRBV28; j_call: TRBJ2-7; cdr3_aa: ASSFSPGKGSYEQY
v_call: TRBV4-1; j_call: TRBJ2-7; cdr3_aa: ASSPIKGAGKFYEQY
v_call: TRBV5-4; j_call: TRBJ2-5; cdr3_aa: ASSYGLAGEETQY
v_call: TRBV21-1; j_call: TRBJ2-7; cdr3_aa: ASSKAARVWAYEQY
v_call: TRBV28; j_call: TRBJ1-1; cdr3_aa: ASSRQTGGSNTEAF
v_call: TRBV4-1; j_call: TRBJ2-7; cdr3_aa: ASSQKTGGEQY
v_call: TRBV5-1; j_call: TRBJ2-1; cdr3_aa: ASSLPGSNEQF
v_call: TRBV4-1; j_call: TRBJ2-1; cdr3_aa: ASSQVSGVYNEQF
v_call: TRBV6-5; j_call: TRBJ1-1; cdr3_aa: ASSVQGGRTEAF
v_call: TRBV28; j_call: TRBJ2-7; cdr3_aa: ASSPSLAGGEQY
v_call: TRBV11-2; j_call: TRBJ2-7; cdr3_aa: ASSLDWGPGEQY
v_call: TRBV6-5; j_call: TRBJ1-2; cdr3_aa: ASSYSTGRAYGYT
v_call: TRBV10-3; j_call: TRBJ2-7; cdr3_aa: AISGDRGTYEQY
v_call: TRBV7-9; j_call: TRBJ2-1; cdr3_aa: ASSFFGTSGRDEQF
v_call: TRBV7-9; j_call: TRBJ2-7; cdr3_aa: ASSPGYEQY
v_call: TRBV29-1; j_call: TRBJ2-7; cdr3_aa: SVRTSGKPYEQY
v_call: TRBV18; j_call: TRBJ2-7; cdr3_aa: ASSPGLAGVHEQY
v_call: TRBV13; j_call: TRBJ2-1; cdr3_aa: ASSLVGRGEQF
v_call: TRBV5-4; j_call: TRBJ1-1; cdr3_aa: ASSPLLDGAPGTEAF
v_call: TRBV28; j_call: TRBJ1-1; cdr3_aa: ASSLTKNTEAF
v_call: TRBV2; j_call: TRBJ2-7; cdr3_aa: ASSVFPGTYEQY
v_call: TRBV6-5; j_call: TRBJ2-7; cdr3_aa: ASSFAGGSYEQY
v_call: TRBV7-2; j_call: TRBJ2-1; cdr3_aa: ASSAPSVPGHLYNEQF
v_call: TRBV27; j_call: TRBJ2-7; cdr3_aa: ASSRGRSSYEQY
v_call: TRBV7-9; j_call: TRBJ2-2; cdr3_aa: ASSLDSGNTGELF
v_call: TRBV7-9; j_call: TRBJ2-4; cdr3_aa: ASSPGTGGALYIQY
v_call: TRBV18; j_call: TRBJ1-1; cdr3_aa: ASSPGQEPNTEAF
v_call: TRBV7-8; j_call: TRBJ2-7; cdr3_aa: ASRGRLAGVDEQY
v_call: TRBV4-3; j_call: TRBJ2-1; cdr3_aa: ASSLGTGTYNEQF